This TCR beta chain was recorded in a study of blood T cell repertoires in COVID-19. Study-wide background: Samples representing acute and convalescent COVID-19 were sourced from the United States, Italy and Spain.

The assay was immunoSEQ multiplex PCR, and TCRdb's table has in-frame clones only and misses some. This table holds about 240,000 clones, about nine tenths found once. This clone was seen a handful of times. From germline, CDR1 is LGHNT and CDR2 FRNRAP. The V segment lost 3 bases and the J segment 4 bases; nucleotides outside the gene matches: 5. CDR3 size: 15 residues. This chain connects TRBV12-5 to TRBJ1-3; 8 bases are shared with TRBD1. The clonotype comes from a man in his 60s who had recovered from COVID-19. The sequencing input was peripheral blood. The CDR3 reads CASGFSGGRGNTIYF. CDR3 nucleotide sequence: TGTGCTAGTGGTTTTTCAGGGGGCAGGGGAAACACCATATATTTT. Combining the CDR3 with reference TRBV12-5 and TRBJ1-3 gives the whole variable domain DARVTQTPRHKVTEMGQEVTMRCQPILGHNTVFWYRQTMMQGLELLAYFRNRAPLDDSGMPKDRFSAEMPDATLATLKIQPSEPRDSAVYFCASGFSGGRGNTIYFGEGSWLTVV.